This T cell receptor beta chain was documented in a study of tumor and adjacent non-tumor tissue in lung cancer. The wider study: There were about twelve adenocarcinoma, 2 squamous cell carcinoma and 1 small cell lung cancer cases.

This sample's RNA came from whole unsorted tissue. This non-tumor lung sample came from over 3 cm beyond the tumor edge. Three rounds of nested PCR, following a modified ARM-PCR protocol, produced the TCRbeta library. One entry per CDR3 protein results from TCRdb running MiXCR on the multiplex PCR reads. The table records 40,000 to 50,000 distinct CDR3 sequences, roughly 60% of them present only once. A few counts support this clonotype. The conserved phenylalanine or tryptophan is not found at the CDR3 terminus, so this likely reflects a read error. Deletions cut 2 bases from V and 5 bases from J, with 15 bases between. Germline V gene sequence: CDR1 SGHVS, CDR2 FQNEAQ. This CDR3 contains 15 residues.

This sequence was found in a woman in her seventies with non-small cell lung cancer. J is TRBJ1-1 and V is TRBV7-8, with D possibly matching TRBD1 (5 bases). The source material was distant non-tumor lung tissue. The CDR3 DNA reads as TGTGCCAGCAGCTTAAACCAGGGCTGGTGGACTGAAGCTTTCTTA. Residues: CASSLNQGWWTEAFL.